The 31 T cell receptor beta chains below come from one sample, sequenced in a study of blood T cell repertoires in COVID-19. Sequencing used immunoSEQ multiplex PCR; TCRdb keeps in-frame clones, though not all of them. The table records some 130,000 clones, approximately 90% of them present only once. Sequenced: peripheral blood. The receptor set was obtained from a man aged 65 to 79 with active COVID-19.

V usage is TRBV28 and J usage is TRBJ2-3; perhaps TRBD2 as D (5 bases). The germline CDR1 and CDR2 sequences are MDHEN and SYDVKM. The length of the CDR3 is 16 residues. Trimming cost V 5 bases and J 1 base, with 16 bases left between them. CDR3 protein: CASSAPSARGTDTQYF. As DNA, the CDR3 is TGTGCCAGCAGTGCCCCATCCGCGCGGGGCACAGATACGCAGTATTTT.

The table lists this clone with a count of one. The chain carries TRBV4-2 and TRBJ2-7; no reliable D call. This CDR3 has 15 amino acids. Between the trimmed V and J ends, which lost 1 base and 1 base, there was a span of 11 bases. Germline CDR1 reads LGHNA; CDR2 reads YNFKEQ. The CDR3 nucleotides are TGTGCCAGCAGCCAAGCTTATGGGCAGTCCTACGAGCAGTACTTC. Protein product: CASSQAYGQSYEQYF.

The V gene is TRBV30, the J gene TRBJ2-3; D might be TRBD1 (5 bases). The germline V and J ends were trimmed by 2 bases and 0 bases, with 9 bases remaining between them. This CDR3 comprises 14 residues. Germline values: CDR1 GTSNPN, CDR2 SVGIG (reference sequence). As DNA, the CDR3 is TGTGCCTGGAGTAGACAGCTTAGCACAGATACGCAGTATTTT. The encoded protein is CAWSRQLSTDTQYF.

CDR3 in amino acids: CAWSPPGLSRGEKLFF. CDR3 nucleotide sequence: TGTGCCTGGAGCCCCCCGGGTCTGTCTCGGGGTGAAAAACTGTTTTTT. The V gene is TRBV30, the J gene TRBJ1-4; D gene uncertain. V was cut by 3 bases and J by 7 bases, with 21 bases left in between. Germline CDR1 GTSNPN, CDR2 SVGIG (reference sequence). CDR3 length equals 16 residues.

The V gene is TRBV5-1, the J gene TRBJ2-5; perhaps TRBD1 as D (5 bases). CDR1 SGHRS and CDR2 YFSETQ come from the germline V gene. CDR3 length equals 13 residues. The ends were cut back, 4 bases at V and 2 bases at J, with 9 bases in the middle. The CDR3 DNA reads as TGCGCCAGCAGCAGGGGTTTACAAGAGACCCAGTACTTC. Its translation: CASSRGLQETQYF.

This rearrangement joins TRBV6-6 to TRBJ2-2; perhaps TRBD1 as D (6 bases). Trimming shortened V by 8 bases and J by 1 base, and 14 bases separated the two germline ends. CDR1 MNHNY and CDR2 SVGAGI come from the germline V gene (reference sequence). The CDR3 is 15 amino acids. CDR3 coding DNA: TGTGCCAGCGTTAGGCAGGGGCGGAACACCGGGGAGCTGTTTTTT. Amino acids: CASVRQGRNTGELFF.

CDR3 in DNA: TGTGCCAGCAGCCGTGACGGACTAGCGTGGGAGCAGTACTTC. Protein sequence: CASSRDGLAWEQYF. The V and J genes are TRBV7-6 and TRBJ2-7; TRBD2 aligns across 9 bases. There are 14 residues in the CDR3. From germline, CDR1 is SGHVS and CDR2 FNYEAQ. V was clipped by 5 bases and J by 7 bases; unmatched bases: 9.

This sequence joins TRBV20-1 and TRBJ2-7; D unresolved. The ends were cut back, 3 bases at V and 12 bases at J, with 15 bases in the middle. This CDR3 comprises 11 residues. Germline V lookup: CDR1 DFQATT, CDR2 SNEGSKA (reference sequence). Written as DNA, the CDR3 is TGCAGTGCTAGTGGCGGCCAGCCCGGGTACTTC. This encodes CSASGGQPGYF.

The chain uses TRBV24-1 and TRBJ1-1, with D possibly being TRBD1 (5 bases). Germline loops: CDR1 KGHDR, CDR2 SFDVKD. The CDR3 runs to 13 residues. Deletions cut 7 bases from V and 0 bases from J, with 8 bases between. CDR3: CATRQDMNTEAFF. CDR3 in DNA: TGTGCCACCAGACAGGACATGAACACTGAAGCTTTCTTT.

This sequence joins TRBV14 and TRBJ2-3; 9 nucleotides agree with TRBD2. Trimming took 0 bases from V and 12 from J; bases not matched to a gene: 7. Germline-derived CDR1 and CDR2 are SGHDN and FVKESK. This CDR3 is built from 14 residues. CDR3 DNA: TGTGCCAGCAGCCAAGAATTAGGGCTAGCGGGACAGTATTTT. Translated: CASSQELGLAGQYF.

The chain recombines TRBV15 with TRBJ1-2; 8 bases match TRBD1. V lost 0 bases and J lost 6; bases outside the gene matches: 6. Germline V gene lookup returns CDR1 LNHNV and CDR2 YYDKDF (reference sequence). The CDR3 length is 15 residues. The CDR3 nucleotides read TGTGCCACCAGCAGAGATCAGGTGACAGGGGATGGCTACACCTTC. It yields the protein CATSRDQVTGDGYTF.

The rearrangement joins TRBV12-3 or TRBV12-4 to TRBJ1-4; 7 bases line up with TRBD1. J lost 8 bases, V lost 7 bases, and 7 bases had no gene match. There are 13 residues in the CDR3. The CDR3 DNA reads as TGTGCCAGCACCCCCCCAGGGGGAGAAAAACTGTTTTTT. Translation gives CASTPPGGEKLFF.

The rearrangement joins TRBV19 to TRBJ2-5, with 10 bases matching TRBD2. After removal of 10 bases from V and 5 bases from J, the junction contained 13 bases not matched to a gene. The CDR3 has 15 amino acids. The V gene's germline CDR1 is LNHDA and CDR2 SQIVND (reference sequence). The CDR3 reads CATKGAGGPGETQYF. CDR3 coding DNA: TGTGCCACAAAAGGAGCGGGAGGGCCTGGGGAGACCCAGTACTTC.

J is TRBJ2-7 and V is TRBV28; 8 bases are a match to TRBD2. The germline V gene has CDR1 MDHEN and CDR2 SYDVKM. There are 14 residues in the CDR3. V was clipped by 8 bases and J by 5 bases; unmatched bases: 11. CDR3 sequence (DNA): TGTGCCAGCCGGAGCGGGAGTCGTATCAACGAGCAGTACTTC. This codes for CASRSGSRINEQYF.

Of note for this clone: Other DNA sequences from this sample encode an identical CDR3 as well. CDR3 region: CASSSFPGGASQPQHF. The CDR3 DNA sequence: TGTGCCAGCAGCTCCTTCCCCGGAGGGGCTTCGCAGCCCCAGCATTTT. The chain employs TRBV5-6 and TRBJ1-5, with a weak D call TRBD1 (5 bases). This CDR3 has 16 residues. The V gene's germline CDR1 is SGHDT and CDR2 YYEEEE. V lost 3 bases and J lost 7, with 20 bases in between.

A single count supports this clone. This chain's CDR3 is CASSLLTGGNNEQFF. The CDR3 bases are TGTGCCAGCAGCTTATTGACGGGAGGAAACAATGAGCAGTTCTTC. The rearrangement uses TRBV5-4 and TRBJ2-1; the match to TRBD2 covers 7 bases. This CDR3 contains 15 residues. V trimming: 2 bases; J trimming: 5 bases; junction bases outside the gene matches: 7. Germline V gene sequence: CDR1 SGHNT, CDR2 YYREEE (reference sequence).

The chain employs TRBV5-1 and TRBJ1-1; D is unresolved. Trimming took 4 bases from V and 3 from J, leaving 10 bases between them. This CDR3 is 13 amino acids long. Germline lookup yields CDR1 SGHRS and CDR2 YFSETQ. CDR3 nucleotide sequence: TGCGCCAGCAGCCTCGCGGGCCACACTGAAGCTTTCTTT. Translated, it gives CASSLAGHTEAFF. Together with reference TRBV5-1 and TRBJ1-1, the CDR3 gives the full variable domain: KAGVTQTPRYLIKTRGQQVTLSCSPISGHRSVSWYQQTPGQGLQFLFEYFSETQRNKGNFPGRFSGRQFSNSRSEMNVSTLELGDSALYLCASSLAGHTEAFFGQGTRLTVV.

The V gene is TRBV3-1 (or the pseudogene TRBV3-2), the J gene TRBJ2-5; D possibly corresponds to TRBD2 (6 bases). Trimming left V 3 bases short and J 5 bases short, with 13 bases between. The CDR3 totals 14 residues. Per the germline V gene, CDR1 is LGHDT and CDR2 is YNNKEL (reference sequence). CDR3 nucleotides: TGTGCCAGCAGCCATGCGGGAAGGTTGGAGACCCAGTACTTC. Translated: CASSHAGRLETQYF.

The V call is TRBV3-1 (or the pseudogene TRBV3-2), the J call TRBJ1-5; the match to TRBD1 covers 8 bases. CDR3 length: 15 residues. Germline assignment: CDR1 LGHDT and CDR2 YNNKEL (reference sequence). V was clipped by 5 bases and J by 2 bases; unmatched bases: 5. The CDR3 loop is CASSARGQGNQPQHF. CDR3 DNA sequence: TGTGCCAGCAGCGCCCGGGGACAGGGCAATCAGCCCCAGCATTTT.

In this sample, this clone turned up once. This sequence joins TRBV5-1 and TRBJ1-2; TRBD1 matches at 8 bases. V shed 4 bases, J shed 2 bases, and the junction held 7 bases outside the gene matches. Looked up from germline, CDR1 is SGHRS and CDR2 is YFSETQ. The CDR3 has 15 residues. In DNA, the CDR3 is TGCGCCAGCAGCCACGACAGGGGAACCAACTATGGCTACACCTTC. Amino acid sequence: CASSHDRGTNYGYTF. Together with reference TRBV5-1 and TRBJ1-2, the CDR3 gives the full variable domain: KAGVTQTPRYLIKTRGQQVTLSCSPISGHRSVSWYQQTPGQGLQFLFEYFSETQRNKGNFPGRFSGRQFSNSRSEMNVSTLELGDSALYLCASSHDRGTNYGYTFGSGTRLTVV.

V gene TRBV6-2 or TRBV6-3 combines with J gene TRBJ1-5, with 7 bases lining up with TRBD1. The CDR3 spans 15 residues. V dropped 2 bases and J dropped 2; count of bases not matched to a gene: 3. Germline V lookup: CDR1 MNHEY, CDR2 SVGEGT. CDR3 region: CASSYPGQGNQPQHF. The CDR3 DNA sequence: TGTGCCAGCAGTTACCCCGGACAGGGCAATCAGCCCCAGCATTTT.

This chain connects TRBV18 to TRBJ1-1; TRBD1 aligns across 8 bases. V lost 3 bases to trimming and J lost 7 bases; unmatched junction nucleotides: 4. Germline V gives CDR1 KGHSH, CDR2 LQKENI. The CDR3 totals 13 residues. The CDR3 nucleotides read TGTGCCAGCTCACCTCAGGGGGCGAGTGAAGCTTTCTTT. This codes for CASSPQGASEAFF.

This chain joins TRBV10-2 and TRBJ2-7, with 10 bases that match TRBD2. Germline V gene sequence: CDR1 WSHSY, CDR2 SAAADI. V lost 1 base and J lost 2; bases outside the gene matches: 23. This CDR3 is 22 amino acids long. The DNA for the CDR3 is TGCGCCAGCAGTGAGTGGGTGCCTGGGGCTGGACTAGCGGACAAGAGGACCTACGAGCAGTACTTC. It is translated as CASSEWVPGAGLADKRTYEQYF.

The chain couples TRBV19 to TRBJ2-3; 12 bases fit TRBD2. The CDR3 has 16 residues. V gave up 6 bases and J gave up 2 bases; unmatched junction bases: 6. The germline V gene encodes CDR1 LNHDA and CDR2 SQIVND (reference sequence). The CDR3 region is CASSSGLAGTTDTQYF. The CDR3 DNA sequence: TGTGCCAGTAGCTCCGGACTAGCGGGGACCACAGATACGCAGTATTTT.

The chain links TRBV27 to TRBJ1-3; no clear D. The germline CDR1 and CDR2 sequences are MNHEY and SMNVEV (reference sequence). V gave up 6 bases and J gave up 4 bases, with 7 bases separating them. The CDR3 extends over 12 amino acids. The CDR3 spells CASRGPGNTIYF. DNA for the CDR3: TGTGCCAGCAGGGGCCCCGGAAACACCATATATTTT.

This chain uses TRBV5-5 with TRBJ2-1, with D possibly being TRBD2 (6 bases). Germline assignment: CDR1 SGHKS and CDR2 YYEKEE (reference sequence). The CDR3 length is 14 residues. Trimming pared 4 bases from V and 0 bases from J, leaving 8 bases between. CDR3 sequence reads: CASSPTSSYNEQFF. The CDR3 nucleotides read TGTGCCAGCAGCCCGACTAGCTCCTACAATGAGCAGTTCTTC.

This chain joins TRBV5-4 and TRBJ2-3, with D uncertain. Germline V gene sequence: CDR1 SGHNT, CDR2 YYREEE (reference sequence). Trimming removed 2 bases at V and 6 bases at J, with 10 bases between. There are 13 residues in the CDR3. CDR3 coding DNA: TGTGCCAGCAGCTTAGCTCGGTCCGATACGCAGTATTTT. The encoded protein is CASSLARSDTQYF.

The V gene is TRBV4-3, the J gene TRBJ1-2; D remains unclear. From germline, CDR1 is LGHNA and CDR2 YSLEER. Trimming left V 0 bases short and J 0 bases short, with 11 bases between. This CDR3 has 16 residues. The CDR3 nucleotides read TGCGCCAGCAGCCAAGATTCGTACAGTACTAACTATGGCTACACCTTC. This sequence encodes CASSQDSYSTNYGYTF.

The chain is built from TRBV3-1 (or the pseudogene TRBV3-2) and TRBJ1-4; D is possibly TRBD1 (5 bases). The CDR3 is 13 residues long. The germline V gene encodes CDR1 LGHDT and CDR2 YNNKEL (reference sequence). Trimming stripped 1 base from V and 10 bases from J, with 10 bases between. In DNA form, the CDR3 reads TGTGCCAGCAGCCAAGGGGGCGTTGTAAAACTGTTTTTT. This gives the protein CASSQGGVVKLFF.

As DNA, the CDR3 is TGTGCCAGCAGCTCCGGACAGGGGGGGGCTTACGAGCAGTACTTC. It is translated as CASSSGQGGAYEQYF. The chain has TRBV7-6 and TRBJ2-7; TRBD1 agrees at 10 bases. V was pared by 4 bases and J by 4 bases, with 7 bases of the junction left unmatched. The CDR3 consists of 15 residues. Germline V lookup: CDR1 SGHVS, CDR2 FNYEAQ.

The J gene is TRBJ1-4, the V gene TRBV28; the match to TRBD1 covers 7 bases. The CDR3 is 15 amino acids. V was pared by 3 bases and J by 5 bases, with 6 bases of the junction left unmatched. Germline CDR1 and CDR2: MDHEN and SYDVKM. As DNA, the CDR3 is TGTGCCAGCAGTTTCTCGACAGGGATGAATGAAAAACTGTTTTTT. It codes for CASSFSTGMNEKLFF.